Listed here are 26 T cell receptor beta chains from one sample, sequenced in a study of T cell changes during pregnancy in multiple sclerosis. Assay: immunoSEQ multiplex PCR; the TCRdb copy retains only in-frame clones and omits some. The sample has about 48,000 clones, about 94% seen once. The source was CD4+ T cells from peripheral blood mononuclear cells, collected in the first trimester of pregnancy. The receptors were sampled from a female donor with multiple sclerosis, enrolled in a pregnancy study.

This sequence joins TRBV10-3 and TRBJ2-3, with 11 positions matching TRBD1. Per the germline V gene, CDR1 is ENHRY and CDR2 is SYGVKD. V dropped 10 bases and J dropped 3; count of bases not matched to a gene: 6. The CDR3 loop spans 14 amino acids. For the CDR3, the DNA is TGTGCCAACTCCCGGGACAGGGGGACAGATACGCAGTATTTT. It translates to CANSRDRGTDTQYF.

The chain links TRBV9 to TRBJ2-5, with D uncertain. Trimming shortened V by 3 bases and J by 3 bases, and 12 bases separated the two germline ends. This CDR3 is 14 amino acids long. The germline V gene has CDR1 SGDLS and CDR2 YYNGEE. CDR3 in DNA: TGTGCCAGCAGCGAGAAGACCCGGGAAGAGACCCAGTACTTC. Translated, it gives CASSEKTREETQYF. The whole variable domain, remainder taken from reference TRBV9 and TRBJ2-5, is DSGVTQTPKHLITATGQRVTLRCSPRSGDLSVYWYQQSLDQGLQFLIQYYNGEERAKGNILERFSAQQFPDLHSELNLSSLELGDSALYFCASSEKTREETQYFGPGTRLLVL.

This chain links TRBV2 with TRBJ1-1; 9 nucleotides align to TRBD1. The V and J ends lost 5 bases and 1 base, in that order; junction bases with no gene match: 5. This CDR3 region has 15 residues. CDR1 and CDR2 from the germline V gene are SNHLY and FYNNEI. The CDR3 reads CASSKWTGANTEAFF. In nucleotides, the CDR3 is TGTGCCAGCAGTAAATGGACAGGGGCGAACACTGAAGCTTTCTTT.

The chain uses TRBV7-2 and TRBJ2-3; maybe TRBD2 (6 bases). Trimming removed 5 bases from V and 6 bases from J, with 9 bases in between. The CDR3 runs 12 residues. Germline lookup yields CDR1 SGHTA and CDR2 FQGNSA. This CDR3 reads CASSRGLDTQYF. CDR3 sequence (DNA): TGTGCCAGCAGCCGGGGGTTGGATACGCAGTATTTT.

The CDR3 protein is CASRSPRTGRYEQYF. The CDR3 DNA reads TGTGCAAGTCGGTCCCCCCGGACAGGTAGGTACGAGCAGTACTTC. The chain couples TRBV12-2 to TRBJ2-7; the DNA was not compared with TRBD1, the D call given in the table. TRBV12-2 is a pseudogene. The CDR3 contains 15 residues.

The chain couples TRBV6-5 to TRBJ1-2, with D possibly TRBD1 on 6 matching bases. Trimming took off 5 bases at V and 8 bases at J, with 15 bases between the two ends. The CDR3 extends over 13 amino acids. The germline V gene has CDR1 MNHEY and CDR2 SVGAGI. CDR3 protein: CASSPDRTRGYTF. CDR3 sequence (DNA): TGTGCCAGCAGTCCTGACAGGACCCGGGGCTACACCTTC.

This sequence joins TRBV2 and TRBJ1-6; 10 bases line up with TRBD1. The CDR3 has 14 amino acids. The germline CDR1 and CDR2 sequences are SNHLY and FYNNEI. J lost 9 bases, V lost 6 bases, and 5 bases had no gene match. The CDR3 reads CASRQTGGSSPLHF. CDR3 bases: TGTGCCAGCAGGCAGACAGGGGGCAGTTCACCCCTCCACTTT.

The chain employs TRBV11-1 and TRBJ2-5; a possible D gene is TRBD2 (5 bases). The V end lost 8 bases, the J end lost 2 bases, and 9 bases lay between the germline ends. The length of the CDR3 is 12 residues. Looked up from germline, CDR1 is SGHAT and CDR2 is FQDESV (reference sequence). DNA for the CDR3: TGTGCCAGCGGGAGTTTACAAGAGACCCAGTACTTC. Translation: CASGSLQETQYF.

The count of this clone is one. The chain is built from TRBV5-1 and TRBJ2-2; D perhaps matches TRBD2 (5 bases). Germline CDR1 is SGHRS and CDR2 is YFSETQ. V was trimmed by 0 bases and J by 1 base, leaving 7 bases between them. The CDR3 contains 15 residues. The CDR3 here is CASSLAGWNTGELFF. The CDR3 bases are TGCGCCAGCAGCTTGGCGGGGTGGAACACCGGGGAGCTGTTTTTT.

The chain has TRBV10-3 and TRBJ2-2; perhaps TRBD2 as D (6 bases). Trimming left V 7 bases short and J 2 bases short, with 14 bases between. Per the germline V gene, CDR1 is ENHRY and CDR2 is SYGVKD. This CDR3 has 15 residues. The CDR3 DNA follows: TGTGCCATCACCGAGAGTAGCGGCAACACCGGGGAGCTGTTTTTT. It specifies CAITESSGNTGELFF.

This clone was found once. This chain links TRBV14 with TRBJ2-2; the match to TRBD2 covers 9 bases. CDR1 is SGHDN and CDR2 is FVKESK in the germline V gene. The CDR3 extends over 15 amino acids. J was trimmed by 4 bases and V by 0 bases; bases with no gene match: 0. CDR3 in amino acids: CASSQELAGTGELFF. CDR3 coding DNA: TGTGCCAGCAGCCAAGAACTAGCGGGCACCGGGGAGCTGTTTTTT.

The chain is built from TRBV18 and TRBJ2-7, with 7 positions matching TRBD1. Germline CDR1 is KGHSH and CDR2 is LQKENI. V lost 0 bases and J lost 3; bases outside the gene matches: 5. The CDR3 runs 15 residues. The CDR3 protein is CASSPPTGLSYEQYF. The CDR3 DNA reads as TGTGCCAGCTCACCACCGACAGGGTTAAGCTACGAGCAGTACTTC. Filled out from reference TRBV18 and TRBJ2-7, the complete variable domain reads NAGVMQNPRHLVRRRGQEARLRCSPMKGHSHVYWYRQLPEEGLKFMVYLQKENIIDESGMPKERFSAEFPKEGPSILRIQQVVRGDSAAYFCASSPPTGLSYEQYFGPGTRLTVT.

The genes are TRBV7-9 and TRBJ2-3; TRBD1 is a possible D gene (5 bases). The CDR3 runs to 15 residues. CDR1 and CDR2 from the germline V gene are SEHNR and FQNEAQ (reference sequence). The germline V and J ends were trimmed by 1 base and 5 bases, with 13 bases remaining between them. The CDR3 coding sequence is TGTGCCAGCAGCTTAGTCCAGGGATATGGAGATACGCAGTATTTT. Its translation: CASSLVQGYGDTQYF.

V usage is TRBV11-2 and J usage is TRBJ1-3; D not resolved. The V end lost 2 bases, the J end lost 8 bases, and 4 bases lay between the germline ends. The germline V gene encodes CDR1 SGHAT and CDR2 FQNNGV. CDR3 length: 11 amino acids. This CDR3 is CASSLLDTIYF. The CDR3 nucleotides read TGTGCCAGCAGCTTATTAGACACCATATATTTT.

This clone came up a few times. This chain joins TRBV2 and TRBJ2-2; D uncertain. The ends were cut back, 9 bases at V and 1 base at J, with 15 bases in the middle. Germline-derived CDR1 and CDR2 are SNHLY and FYNNEI. CDR3 length: 15 residues. The CDR3 sequence is CASIPTDMNTGELFF. The DNA for the CDR3 is TGTGCCAGTATACCCACCGACATGAACACCGGGGAGCTGTTTTTT.

The chain has TRBV18 and TRBJ1-2; 7 bases line up with TRBD1. There are 15 residues in the CDR3. Looked up from germline, CDR1 is KGHSH and CDR2 is LQKENI. Trimming at V came to 6 bases and at J to 2 bases, leaving 9 bases not matched to a gene. CDR3 protein: CASSLQGGDNYGYTF. Here the CDR3 DNA reads TGTGCCAGCTCTCTCCAGGGGGGCGACAACTATGGCTACACCTTC. Variable domain in full (rest from reference TRBV18 and TRBJ1-2): NAGVMQNPRHLVRRRGQEARLRCSPMKGHSHVYWYRQLPEEGLKFMVYLQKENIIDESGMPKERFSAEFPKEGPSILRIQQVVRGDSAAYFCASSLQGGDNYGYTFGSGTRLTVV.

About this clone itself: One junction end disagrees with the germline gene, perhaps due to a read error. The chain has TRBV7-7 and TRBJ2-2; D might be TRBD1 (6 bases). This CDR3 is built from 16 residues. Germline assignment: CDR1 SSHAT and CDR2 FNYEAQ (reference sequence). As DNA, the CDR3 is TGTGCTAGCAGCTTAGATGGGACAACGAACACCGGGGAGCTGTTTTTT. It codes for CASSLDGTTNTGELFF.

V gene TRBV7-9 combines with J gene TRBJ2-5; a possible D gene is TRBD1 (5 bases). The CDR3 loop spans 14 amino acids. Trimming cost V 2 bases and J 4 bases, with 11 bases left between them. Germline CDR1 is SEHNR and CDR2 is FQNEAQ (reference sequence). This CDR3 reads CASSLMAGIETQYF. The CDR3 bases are TGTGCCAGCAGCTTAATGGCAGGGATAGAGACCCAGTACTTC.

CDR3 nucleotides: TGTGCCAGCAGTGCCCAGGGAGGGGGCGAGCAGTACTTC. Protein product: CASSAQGGGEQYF. The chain couples TRBV6-5 to TRBJ2-7; D perhaps matches TRBD2 (7 bases). CDR1 is MNHEY, CDR2 SVGAGI, per germline. The CDR3 contains 13 residues. V was cut by 5 bases and J by 6 bases, with 14 bases left in between.

The chain recombines TRBV27 with TRBJ1-2; 12 bases align to TRBD1. The CDR3 length is 16 residues. J was trimmed by 0 bases and V by 8 bases; bases with no gene match: 7. Germline CDR1 MNHEY, CDR2 SMNVEV (reference sequence). The CDR3, as DNA: TGTGCCAGCCGCCTCGGGACAGGGGGCACTAACTATGGCTACACCTTC. Encoded protein: CASRLGTGGTNYGYTF.

The chain combines TRBV15 with TRBJ1-1; weak D call: TRBD1 (6 bases). The CDR3 sequence is 16 residues long. CDR1 LNHNV and CDR2 YYDKDF come from the germline V gene (reference sequence). The ends were cut back, 0 bases at V and 10 bases at J, with 21 bases in the middle. The CDR3 region has the DNA TGTGCCACCAGCAGAGACCGGGGGGGGACACCCGGCCCAGCTTTCTTT. Protein sequence: CATSRDRGGTPGPAFF.

This sequence joins TRBV9 and TRBJ1-4; a weak D match, TRBD1 (6 bases). Germline values: CDR1 SGDLS, CDR2 YYNGEE. The CDR3 loop spans 18 amino acids. V shed 0 bases and J shed 6 bases, with 21 bases lying between them. This CDR3 reads CASSVGTGTYGSDEKLFF. The CDR3 region has the DNA TGTGCCAGCAGCGTAGGAACAGGGACATACGGGTCGGATGAAAAACTGTTTTTT.

The chain recombines TRBV2 with TRBJ2-3; TRBD1 agrees at 8 bases. Germline assignment: CDR1 SNHLY and CDR2 FYNNEI. The CDR3 runs to 15 residues. The J segment lost 6 bases and the V segment lost 10 bases, leaving 15 bases of the junction unmatched. CDR3 region: CANSPGTGGWDTQYF. In DNA form, the CDR3 reads TGTGCCAATTCCCCCGGGACAGGTGGTTGGGATACGCAGTATTTT.

V and J are TRBV2 and TRBJ1-5; 8 nucleotides agree with TRBD1. The germline V gene encodes CDR1 SNHLY and CDR2 FYNNEI. V lost 6 bases, J lost 7 bases, and 8 bases stayed unmatched. The CDR3 extends over 14 amino acids. The DNA of the CDR3 is TGTGCCAGCAGGGATGGACAGGGAAGCCAGCCCCAGCATTTT. Translating gives CASRDGQGSQPQHF.

The chain couples TRBV6-4 to TRBJ2-1, with 13 nucleotides matching TRBD2. CDR1 and CDR2 from the germline V gene are MRHNA and SNTAGT. The CDR3 sequence is 16 residues long. V lost 6 bases and J lost 8; bases outside the gene matches: 10. CDR3 in amino acids: CASSETSGGAVDEQFF. CDR3 nucleotide sequence: TGTGCCAGCAGCGAAACTAGCGGGGGGGCCGTTGATGAGCAGTTCTTC.

This chain connects TRBV30 to TRBJ1-2; TRBD1 aligns across 7 bases. In germline, CDR1 is GTSNPN, CDR2 SVGIG (reference sequence). The CDR3 runs to 13 residues. J was trimmed by 8 bases and V by 2 bases; bases with no gene match: 8. CDR3 DNA sequence: TGTGCCTGGAGTCCGACAGGGAAGGGGGGCTACACCTTC. This encodes CAWSPTGKGGYTF.